The next 6 T cell receptor beta chains were all read from a single sample in a study of cytomegalovirus exposure and HLA in healthy donors. PCR primers comprised 60 Vbeta and 13 Jbeta primers. Only in-frame clones appear in the TCRdb table, and some are missing; sequencing was by immunoSEQ multiplex PCR. The sample includes 30,000 to 40,000 clones, around 69% of them seen just once. The sequencing sample was made of PBMCs. Every receptor here comes from a young woman in good health and CMV-seropositive.

The rearrangement joins TRBV5-1 to TRBJ1-4; D perhaps matches TRBD1 (5 bases). Germline V gives CDR1 SGHRS, CDR2 YFSETQ. V lost 0 bases to trimming and J lost 2 bases, with 11 bases between them. The CDR3 is made up of 16 amino acids. This chain's CDR3 is CASSLAGGMTNEKLFF. The CDR3 nucleotides read TGCGCCAGCAGCTTGGCCGGGGGGATGACTAATGAAAAACTGTTTTTT.

This clone was observed a handful of times. V and J are TRBV5-4 and TRBJ1-1; the D is unclear. The CDR3 is 15 amino acids. V dropped 4 bases and J dropped 0 bases, with 13 bases sitting between them. Germline CDR1 and CDR2: SGHNT and YYREEE (reference sequence). In DNA, the CDR3 is TGTGCCAGCAGCCCTCTTTTGACTGTGAACACTGAAGCTTTCTTT. Residues: CASSPLLTVNTEAFF. The complete variable domain, with remaining parts taken from reference TRBV5-4 and TRBJ1-1, reads ETGVTQSPTHLIKTRGQQVTLRCSSQSGHNTVSWYQQALGQGPQFIFQYYREEENGRGNFPPRFSGLQFPNYSSELNVNALELDDSALYLCASSPLLTVNTEAFFGQGTRLTVV.

The V and J genes are TRBV5-1 and TRBJ1-1, with TRBD1 as a possible D gene (6 bases). Trimming left V 2 bases short and J 4 bases short, with 12 bases between. The CDR3 runs 14 residues. Per the germline V gene, CDR1 is SGHRS and CDR2 is YFSETQ. CDR3 nucleotide sequence: TGCGCCAGCAGCTTCCTTGGACAGCCCACTGAAGCTTTCTTT. It specifies CASSFLGQPTEAFF.

The chain is built from TRBV27 and TRBJ2-7, with 10 bases matching TRBD1. Germline lookup yields CDR1 MNHEY and CDR2 SMNVEV (reference sequence). CDR3 length: 13 residues. Losses at the gene ends were 8 bases for V and 6 bases for J; bases not matched to a gene: 7. The CDR3 loop reads CASRQTGGREQYF. Written as DNA, the CDR3 is TGTGCCAGCCGACAGACAGGGGGCCGCGAGCAGTACTTC.

The chain uses TRBV2 and TRBJ2-2; D is possibly TRBD1 (6 bases). The germline gives CDR1 SNHLY, CDR2 FYNNEI. This CDR3 has 14 amino acids. The V gene lost 8 bases and the J gene lost 0 bases, with 10 bases spanning the gap. CDR3 nucleotides: TGTGCCAGCGCAGGGGCCACGAACACCGGGGAGCTGTTTTTT. It translates to CASAGATNTGELFF.

The J gene is TRBJ2-3, the V gene TRBV11-3; 10 bases fit TRBD2. Germline CDR1 reads SGHNT; CDR2 reads YENEEA. V lost 0 bases, J lost 12 bases, and 18 bases stayed unmatched. The CDR3 is 18 residues long. The CDR3 reads CASSLDQGGSGRATTQYF. CDR3 nucleotide sequence: TGTGCCAGCAGCTTAGATCAAGGTGGCAGCGGGAGGGCCACCACTCAGTATTTT.